These 14 T cell receptor beta chains were all obtained from the same sample, sequenced in a study of early T cells in non-severe SARS-CoV-2 infection. MiXCR, applied by TCRdb to the 5' RACE reads, yields one record per CDR3 protein. The sample includes tens of thousands of distinct CDR3 sequences, 12% of them seen just once. The input for sequencing was whole blood, taken at baseline. Source of these receptors: an adult who was a healthcare worker with PCR-confirmed SARS-CoV-2 infection or an uninfected control (not recorded which).

This clonotype was found a few times. The chain employs TRBV15 and TRBJ1-1; D might be TRBD1 (5 bases). Germline V gene sequence: CDR1 LNHNV, CDR2 YYDKDF (reference sequence). The CDR3 is made up of 13 amino acids. Trimming pared 6 bases from V and 9 bases from J, leaving 17 bases between. The CDR3 sequence: CATRDTVITKAFF. In DNA form, the CDR3 reads TGTGCCACCAGGGACACCGTTATTACTAAAGCTTTCTTT.

This sequence joins TRBV12-2 and TRBJ2-1; no check of the table's D call, TRBD1, against the DNA was made. TRBV12-2 represents a pseudogene. CDR3 length: 14 amino acids. CDR3 region: CASRKGPARNEQFF. The CDR3 DNA sequence: TGTGCAAGTCGCAAAGGACCGGCGCGGAATGAGCAGTTCTTC.

The chain carries TRBV11-2 and TRBJ2-3; 9 positions agree with TRBD2. Germline CDR1 is SGHAT and CDR2 is FQNNGV. The V and J ends lost 2 bases and 2 bases, in that order; junction bases with no gene match: 2. The CDR3 is 15 amino acids. CDR3 amino acids: CASSLSGRTTDTQYF. CDR3 bases: TGTGCCAGCAGCTTAAGCGGGAGGACCACAGATACGCAGTATTTT.

The chain links TRBV20-1 to TRBJ2-7, with 8 bases identical to TRBD2. This CDR3 is 14 amino acids long. Trimming cost V 2 bases and J 6 bases; bases outside gene matches: 9. Looked up from germline, CDR1 is DFQATT and CDR2 is SNEGSKA (reference sequence). In DNA, the CDR3 is TGCAGTGCTAGAAAAGCCGGGGGGGCGGGCGAGCAGTACTTC. It codes for CSARKAGGAGEQYF.

The chain joins TRBV15 to TRBJ2-7; a possible D gene is TRBD1 (6 bases). Germline V gives CDR1 LNHNV, CDR2 YYDKDF (reference sequence). This CDR3 is built from 14 residues. Between the trimmed V and J ends, which lost 1 base and 2 bases, there was a span of 9 bases. This CDR3 is CATSRARGAYEQYF. CDR3 DNA sequence: TGTGCCACCAGCAGAGCCAGGGGAGCCTACGAGCAGTACTTC.

In its sample, this clonotype was seen many times. The chain employs TRBV12-3 or TRBV12-4 and TRBJ1-5; the D is unclear. CDR3 length: 13 amino acids. The ends were cut back, 4 bases at V and 4 bases at J, with 8 bases in the middle. DNA of the CDR3: TGTGCCAGCAGTTCCATACCGAATCAGCCCCAGCATTTT. It specifies CASSSIPNQPQHF.

J is TRBJ1-3 and V is TRBV27, with a tentative D call TRBD1 (5 bases). The germline gives CDR1 MNHEY, CDR2 SMNVEV (reference sequence). CDR3 length: 12 residues. The CDR3 protein is CATQGRGNTIYF. The CDR3 nucleotides read TGTGCTACTCAGGGCAGGGGAAACACCATATATTTT.

This clonotype was detected a few times. The V call is TRBV20-1, the J call TRBJ2-7; 10 bases are shared with TRBD2. The CDR3 runs to 14 residues. CDR1 is DFQATT and CDR2 is SNEGSKA in the germline V gene (reference sequence). V shed 5 bases, J shed 7 bases, and the junction held 11 bases outside the gene matches. The CDR3, as DNA: TGCAGTGCTCCCACTAGCGGGACAACGGATGAGCAGTACTTC. Translated: CSAPTSGTTDEQYF.

The chain links TRBV20-1 to TRBJ2-2; 12 bases agree with TRBD2. Unmatched junction bases numbered 3, after V lost 5 bases and J lost 5 bases. This CDR3 region has 14 residues. Germline V gives CDR1 DFQATT, CDR2 SNEGSKA (reference sequence). The DNA of the CDR3 is TGCAGTGCTCGCGGACTAGCGGGGACCGGGGAGCTGTTTTTT. This gives the protein CSARGLAGTGELFF.

The V call is TRBV6-5, the J call TRBJ2-7, with 8 nucleotides matching TRBD2. CDR1 MNHEY and CDR2 SVGAGI come from the germline V gene. V shed 7 bases, J shed 4 bases, and the junction held 15 bases outside the gene matches. This CDR3 has 16 residues. The CDR3 region is CASTGSGATPLYEQYF. The CDR3 DNA sequence: TGTGCCAGCACCGGTAGCGGGGCCACCCCCCTATACGAGCAGTACTTC.

The table lists this clonotype with many counts. The rearrangement uses TRBV5-4 and TRBJ1-2; D not resolved. CDR3 length: 16 residues. V was trimmed by 0 bases and J by 5 bases, leaving 17 bases between them. CDR1 and CDR2 (germline): SGHNT, YYREEE (reference sequence). For the CDR3, the DNA is TGTGCCAGCAGCTTGGTTCCAGAGGCTCGACCATATGGCTACACCTTC. As protein: CASSLVPEARPYGYTF.

The rearrangement links TRBV20-1 to TRBJ2-3; D gene unclear. Germline V gives CDR1 DFQATT, CDR2 SNEGSKA (reference sequence). V shed 1 base and J shed 0 bases, with 2 bases lying between them. This CDR3 is 12 amino acids long. The CDR3 loop reads CSARVSTDTQYF. As DNA, the CDR3 is TGCAGTGCTAGAGTCAGCACAGATACGCAGTATTTT.

This clonotype turned up a few times. This sequence joins TRBV19 and TRBJ2-5; D might be TRBD1 or TRBD2, each matching 5 bases. The germline CDR1 and CDR2 sequences are LNHDA and SQIVND (reference sequence). This CDR3 contains 14 residues. V was shortened by 5 bases and J by 5 bases, with 15 bases between the two germline ends. The chain's CDR3 is CASSPETGRETQYF. The CDR3, as DNA: TGTGCCAGTAGTCCAGAGACGGGGCGGGAGACCCAGTACTTC. The whole variable domain, filled in from reference TRBV19 and TRBJ2-5, reads DGGITQSPKYLFRKEGQNVTLSCEQNLNHDAMYWYRQDPGQGLRLIYYSQIVNDFQKGDIAEGYSVSREKKESFPLTVTSAQKNPTAFYLCASSPETGRETQYFGPGTRLLVL.

This clonotype has ten or more counts. V usage is TRBV12-2 and J usage is TRBJ2-7; the DNA was not used to check the table's D call, TRBD2. TRBV12-2 is assigned pseudogene status. This CDR3 has 16 residues. The CDR3 loop is CASRSSLAGVLYEQYF. CDR3 nucleotide sequence: TGTGCAAGTCGCTCTTCACTAGCGGGGGTACTCTACGAGCAGTACTTC.